Shown below are 17 T cell receptor beta chains from a single sample sequenced in a study of radiation and T cells in renal cell carcinoma. The time point here: baseline pretreatment blood. The treatment was: 15 Gy SBRT to primary tumor, nephrectomy 4 weeks later. Libraries were prepared by immunoSEQ multiplex PCR; TCRdb keeps only in-frame clonotypes and omits some of them. The sample yields 94,000 or so clones, about 79% seen once. Specimen: blood, collected from a patient whose treatment included radiotherapy and nephrectomy. These receptors were taken from a man between 60 and 75 years old with renal cell carcinoma.

This clone was observed a handful of times. This chain connects TRBV6-4 to TRBJ1-3, with 8 bases identical to TRBD1. The CDR3 is made up of 15 amino acids. V lost 6 bases and J lost 4; bases outside the gene matches: 8. Germline V CDR1 and CDR2: MRHNA, SNTAGT. CDR3 sequence reads: CASREFRGRGNTIYF. CDR3 DNA: TGTGCCAGCAGAGAGTTCAGGGGGCGAGGAAACACCATATATTTT.

In this sample, this clone turned up a few times. This rearrangement joins TRBV29-1 to TRBJ1-5, with 7 bases identical to TRBD1. CDR3 length: 13 residues. The V segment lost 4 bases and the J segment 7 bases; nucleotides outside the gene matches: 7. CDR1 is SQVTM and CDR2 is ANQGSEA in the germline V gene. CDR3 amino acids: CSVGTVGGQPQHF. For the CDR3, the DNA is TGCAGCGTTGGGACAGTAGGGGGCCAGCCCCAGCATTTT. The full variable domain, with the rest looked up from reference TRBV29-1 and TRBJ1-5, is SAVISQKPSRDICQRGTSLTIQCQVDSQVTMMFWYRQQPGQSLTLIATANQGSEATYESGFVIDKFPISRPNLTFSTLTVSNMSPEDSSIYLCSVGTVGGQPQHFGDGTRLSIL.

For the CDR3, the DNA is TGTGCCAGCTCGTCGGCGGGAGGAGGCAATCAGCCCCAGCATTTT. Amino acids: CASSSAGGGNQPQHF. The chain is built from TRBV18 and TRBJ1-5, with D unclear. CDR3 length equals 15 residues. Germline CDR1 KGHSH, CDR2 LQKENI. V was cut by 6 bases and J by 2 bases, with 14 bases left in between.

This clone has just a few counts. V is TRBV5-1 and J is TRBJ2-3; D is ambiguous. Trimming cost V 2 bases and J 3 bases, with 10 bases left between them. Germline CDR1 SGHRS, CDR2 YFSETQ. This CDR3 contains 14 residues. The CDR3: CASSFFGDTDTQYF. The CDR3 nucleotides are TGCGCCAGCAGCTTCTTCGGAGATACAGATACGCAGTATTTT.

The chain employs TRBV9 and TRBJ2-1; a possible D gene is TRBD1 (5 bases). Trimming took 0 bases from V and 6 from J, leaving 13 bases between them. This CDR3 comprises 15 residues. CDR1 is SGDLS, CDR2 YYNGEE, per germline. The CDR3 reads CASSVEGVSLNEQFF. DNA of the CDR3: TGTGCCAGCAGCGTAGAAGGGGTGTCCCTCAATGAGCAGTTCTTC.

The V call is TRBV6-1, the J call TRBJ2-7, with D perhaps given as TRBD1 or TRBD2 (5 bases each). The germline V gene encodes CDR1 MNHNS and CDR2 SASEGT. The CDR3 length is 14 residues. The ends were cut back, 8 bases at V and 0 bases at J, with 14 bases in the middle. As DNA, the CDR3 is TGTGCCAGCGGAGGCAGGGCCAGCTCCTACGAGCAGTACTTC. This gives the protein CASGGRASSYEQYF.

The chain joins TRBV9 to TRBJ2-2; the D gene is possibly TRBD1 (5 bases). The CDR3 runs 15 residues. Germline CDR1 SGDLS, CDR2 YYNGEE. Trimming shortened V by 4 bases and J by 0 bases, and 10 bases separated the two germline ends. This CDR3 reads CASSPVRANTGELFF. The CDR3 bases are TGTGCCAGCAGCCCTGTCAGGGCGAACACCGGGGAGCTGTTTTTT.

In its sample, this clone was seen a few times. The chain uses TRBV7-6 and TRBJ2-1, with 8 bases fitting TRBD2. CDR3 length: 17 residues. Germline V CDR1 and CDR2: SGHVS, FNYEAQ. V lost 0 bases, J lost 2 bases, and 6 bases stayed unmatched. The CDR3 coding sequence is TGTGCCAGCAGCTTAGCCTCGGGGGGGTCGGCCTACAATGAGCAGTTCTTC. This sequence encodes CASSLASGGSAYNEQFF. The complete variable domain, with remaining parts taken from reference TRBV7-6 and TRBJ2-1, reads GAGVSQSPRYKVTKRGQDVALRCDPISGHVSLYWYRQALGQGPEFLTYFNYEAQQDKSGLPNDRFSAERPEGSISTLTIQRTEQRDSAMYRCASSLASGGSAYNEQFFGPGTRLTVL.

This sequence joins TRBV6-4 and TRBJ1-1, with 7 bases lining up with TRBD1. The CDR3 length is 15 residues. Trimming cost V 3 bases and J 4 bases; bases outside gene matches: 8. Germline V CDR1 and CDR2: MRHNA, SNTAGT. DNA for the CDR3: TGTGCCAGCAGTGAGGAGACAGGGAGAGCCACTGAAGCTTTCTTT. It is translated as CASSEETGRATEAFF.

This clone showed up just a few times. This sequence joins TRBV18 and TRBJ2-3; D is unclear. Germline-derived CDR1 and CDR2 are KGHSH and LQKENI. This CDR3 is built from 14 residues. V was trimmed by 3 bases and J by 2 bases, leaving 9 bases between them. CDR3 in DNA: TGTGCCAGCTCACCCTCCGCCCTCACAGATACGCAGTATTTT. Amino acid sequence: CASSPSALTDTQYF.

V usage is TRBV19 and J usage is TRBJ2-6; no clear D gene. Trimming took off 1 base at V and 2 bases at J, with 3 bases between the two ends. The CDR3 consists of 14 residues. Germline loops: CDR1 LNHDA, CDR2 SQIVND (reference sequence). The DNA for the CDR3 is TGTGCCAGTAGTATAGCTGCTGGGGCCAACGTCCTGACTTTC. Its translation: CASSIAAGANVLTF.

The chain couples TRBV7-9 to TRBJ2-6; D not certain. Trimming left V 1 base short and J 2 bases short, with 3 bases between. CDR1 and CDR2 (germline): SEHNR, FQNEAQ (reference sequence). This CDR3 has 14 residues. CDR3 region: CASSLVPGANVLTF. CDR3 DNA: TGTGCCAGCAGCTTAGTTCCTGGGGCCAACGTCCTGACTTTC.

This chain joins TRBV18 and TRBJ2-5; D is uncertain. Germline V gene lookup returns CDR1 KGHSH and CDR2 LQKENI. The CDR3 contains 13 residues. The ends were cut back, 1 base at V and 2 bases at J, with 5 bases in the middle. CDR3 loop: CASSPRQQETQYF. DNA of the CDR3: TGTGCCAGCTCACCACGGCAGCAAGAGACCCAGTACTTC.

This clone was seen a single time. CDR3 bases: TGCAGCGTTGAGCAACCGTTGGGCGGGGGAGACAGGCGAGCGGAGACCCAGTACTTC. Translating it yields CSVEQPLGGGDRRAETQYF. The chain links TRBV29-1 to TRBJ2-5; TRBD2 is a possible D gene (7 bases). The CDR3 consists of 19 residues. Germline CDR1 is SQVTM and CDR2 is ANQGSEA. Deletions cut 3 bases from V and 5 bases from J, with 31 bases between.

CDR3: CASSPPLAGNNEQFF. CDR3 nucleotides: TGTGCCAGCAGTCCCCCACTAGCGGGGAACAATGAGCAGTTCTTC. The rearrangement links TRBV6-5 to TRBJ2-1; 10 bases agree with TRBD2. The V gene end was trimmed by 5 bases and the J gene end by 5 bases; junction bases not matched to a gene: 6. The germline V gene has CDR1 MNHEY and CDR2 SVGAGI. CDR3 length equals 15 residues.

The rearrangement uses TRBV29-1 and TRBJ2-7; D is uncertain. Germline V gene lookup returns CDR1 SQVTM and CDR2 ANQGSEA. V was shortened by 7 bases and J by 3 bases, with 13 bases between the two germline ends. This CDR3 is 12 amino acids long. The CDR3 region is CSAHTENYEQYF. The DNA for the CDR3 is TGCAGCGCTCATACAGAAAACTACGAGCAGTACTTC.

This clone occurred a few times. V and J are TRBV6-5 and TRBJ2-1, with 9 bases matching TRBD2. Per the germline V gene, CDR1 is MNHEY and CDR2 is SVGAGI. The CDR3 runs to 14 residues. The V segment lost 2 bases and the J segment 9 bases; nucleotides outside the gene matches: 5. CDR3: CASSYGSGSSEQFF. The CDR3 DNA is TGTGCCAGCAGTTACGGTAGCGGGAGTAGTGAGCAGTTCTTC.